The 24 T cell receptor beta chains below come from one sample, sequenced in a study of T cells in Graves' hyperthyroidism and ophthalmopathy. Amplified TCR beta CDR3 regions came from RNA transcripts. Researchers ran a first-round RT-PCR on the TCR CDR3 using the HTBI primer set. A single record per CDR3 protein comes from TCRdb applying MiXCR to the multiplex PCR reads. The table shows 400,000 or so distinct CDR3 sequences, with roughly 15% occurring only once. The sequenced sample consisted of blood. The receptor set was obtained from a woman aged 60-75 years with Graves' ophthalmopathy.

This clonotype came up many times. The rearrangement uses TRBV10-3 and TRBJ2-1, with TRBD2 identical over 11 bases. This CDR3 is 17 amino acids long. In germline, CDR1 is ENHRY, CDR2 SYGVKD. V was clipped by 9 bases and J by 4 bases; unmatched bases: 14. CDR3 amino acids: CAIRGPPGLADYNEQFF. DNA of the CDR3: TGTGCCATACGGGGCCCGCCGGGACTAGCGGATTACAATGAGCAGTTCTTC.

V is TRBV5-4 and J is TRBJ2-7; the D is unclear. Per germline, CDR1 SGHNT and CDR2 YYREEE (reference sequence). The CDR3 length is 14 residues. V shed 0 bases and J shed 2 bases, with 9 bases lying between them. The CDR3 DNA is TGTGCCAGCAGCTTGGAGCCCGACGCCTACGAGCAGTACTTC. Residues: CASSLEPDAYEQYF.

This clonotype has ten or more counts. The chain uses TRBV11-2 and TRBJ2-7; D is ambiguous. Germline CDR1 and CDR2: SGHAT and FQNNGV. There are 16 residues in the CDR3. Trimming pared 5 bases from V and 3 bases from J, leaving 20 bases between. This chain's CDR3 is CASSPLLGREFYEQYF. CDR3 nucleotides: TGTGCCAGCAGCCCCCTACTGGGCCGAGAGTTCTACGAGCAGTACTTC.

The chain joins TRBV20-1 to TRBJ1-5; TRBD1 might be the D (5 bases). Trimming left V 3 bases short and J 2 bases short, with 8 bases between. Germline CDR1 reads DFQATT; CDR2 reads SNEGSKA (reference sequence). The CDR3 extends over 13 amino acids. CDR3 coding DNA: TGCAGTGCTAGCGGGACTCGCAATCAGCCCCAGCATTTT. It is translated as CSASGTRNQPQHF.

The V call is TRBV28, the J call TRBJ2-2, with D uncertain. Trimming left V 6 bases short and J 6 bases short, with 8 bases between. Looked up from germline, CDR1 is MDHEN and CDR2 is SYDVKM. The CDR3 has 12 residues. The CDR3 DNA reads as TGTGCCAGCAGGTATATCGCCGGGGAGCTGTTTTTT. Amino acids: CASRYIAGELFF. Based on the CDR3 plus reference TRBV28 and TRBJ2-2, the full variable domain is DVKVTQSSRYLVKRTGEKVFLECVQDMDHENMFWYRQDPGLGLRLIYFSYDVKMKEKGDIPEGYSVSREKKERFSLILESASTNQTSMYLCASRYIAGELFFGEGSRLTVL.

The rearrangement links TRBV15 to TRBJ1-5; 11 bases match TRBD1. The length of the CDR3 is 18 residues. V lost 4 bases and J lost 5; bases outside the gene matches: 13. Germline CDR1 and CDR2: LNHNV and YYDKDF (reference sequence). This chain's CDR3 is CATSKAGGQGGGDQPQHF. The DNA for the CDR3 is TGTGCCACCAGCAAAGCGGGGGGACAGGGGGGAGGTGATCAGCCCCAGCATTTT.

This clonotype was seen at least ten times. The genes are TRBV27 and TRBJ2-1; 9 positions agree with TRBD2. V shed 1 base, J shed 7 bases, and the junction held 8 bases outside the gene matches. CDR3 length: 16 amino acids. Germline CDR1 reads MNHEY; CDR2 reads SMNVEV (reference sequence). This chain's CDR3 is CASSLLAGGPRNEQFF. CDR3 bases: TGTGCCAGCAGTTTATTGGCGGGAGGGCCGAGAAATGAGCAGTTCTTC.

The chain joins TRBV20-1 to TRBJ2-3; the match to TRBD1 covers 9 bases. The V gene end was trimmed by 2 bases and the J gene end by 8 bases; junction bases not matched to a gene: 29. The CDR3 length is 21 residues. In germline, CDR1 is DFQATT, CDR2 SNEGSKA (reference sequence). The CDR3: CSARPPQGTGISGGSYGTQYF. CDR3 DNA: TGCAGTGCTAGACCCCCACAGGGGACAGGGATTTCGGGCGGGAGTTACGGTACGCAGTATTTT.

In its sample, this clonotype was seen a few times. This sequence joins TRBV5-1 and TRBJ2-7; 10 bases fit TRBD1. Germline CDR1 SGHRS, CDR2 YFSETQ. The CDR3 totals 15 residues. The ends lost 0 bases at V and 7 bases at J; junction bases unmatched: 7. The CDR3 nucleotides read TGCGCCAGCAGCTTGGTGGGGACAGGGGTAGGAGAGCAGTACTTC. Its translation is CASSLVGTGVGEQYF.

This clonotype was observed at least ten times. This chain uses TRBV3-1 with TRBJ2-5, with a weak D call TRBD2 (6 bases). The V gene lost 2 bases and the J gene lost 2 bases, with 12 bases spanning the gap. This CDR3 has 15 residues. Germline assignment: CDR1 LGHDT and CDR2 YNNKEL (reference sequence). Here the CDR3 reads CASSQLSGGQETQYF. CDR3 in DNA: TGTGCCAGCAGCCAACTTAGCGGAGGGCAAGAGACCCAGTACTTC.

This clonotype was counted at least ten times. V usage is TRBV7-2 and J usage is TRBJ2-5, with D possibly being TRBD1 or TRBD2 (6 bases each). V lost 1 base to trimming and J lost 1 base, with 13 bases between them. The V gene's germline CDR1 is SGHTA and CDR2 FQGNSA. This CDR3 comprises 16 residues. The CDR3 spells CASSLGGARGQETQYF. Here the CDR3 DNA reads TGTGCCAGCAGCTTAGGGGGGGCAAGGGGCCAAGAGACCCAGTACTTC.

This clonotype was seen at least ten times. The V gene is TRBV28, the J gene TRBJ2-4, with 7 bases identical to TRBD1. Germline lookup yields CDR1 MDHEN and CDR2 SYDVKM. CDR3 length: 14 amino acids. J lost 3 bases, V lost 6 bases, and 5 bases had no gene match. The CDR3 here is CASSQGVGKNIQYF. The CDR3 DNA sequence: TGTGCCAGCAGCCAGGGGGTCGGCAAAAACATTCAGTACTTC. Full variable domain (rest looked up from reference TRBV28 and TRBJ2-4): DVKVTQSSRYLVKRTGEKVFLECVQDMDHENMFWYRQDPGLGLRLIYFSYDVKMKEKGDIPEGYSVSREKKERFSLILESASTNQTSMYLCASSQGVGKNIQYFGAGTRLSVL.

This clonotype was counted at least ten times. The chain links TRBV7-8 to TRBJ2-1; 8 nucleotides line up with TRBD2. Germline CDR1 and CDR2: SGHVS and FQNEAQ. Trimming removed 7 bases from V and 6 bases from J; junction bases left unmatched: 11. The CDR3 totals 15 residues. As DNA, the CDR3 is TGTGCCAGCACCGTATCTGGACTAGCTGGCAATGAGCAGTTCTTC. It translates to CASTVSGLAGNEQFF.

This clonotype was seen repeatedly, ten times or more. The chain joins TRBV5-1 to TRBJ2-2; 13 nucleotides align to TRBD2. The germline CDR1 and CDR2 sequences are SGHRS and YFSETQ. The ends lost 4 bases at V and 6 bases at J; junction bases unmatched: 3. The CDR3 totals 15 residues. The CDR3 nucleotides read TGCGCCAGCAGCCTCGGACTAGCGGGAGCCGGGGAGCTGTTTTTT. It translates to CASSLGLAGAGELFF.

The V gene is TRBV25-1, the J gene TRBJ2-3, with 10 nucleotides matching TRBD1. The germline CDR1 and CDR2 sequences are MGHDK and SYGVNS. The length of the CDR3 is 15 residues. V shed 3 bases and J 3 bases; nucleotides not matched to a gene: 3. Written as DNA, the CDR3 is TGTGCCAGCAGTGAGTGGGACAGGGGAACAGATACGCAGTATTTT. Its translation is CASSEWDRGTDTQYF.

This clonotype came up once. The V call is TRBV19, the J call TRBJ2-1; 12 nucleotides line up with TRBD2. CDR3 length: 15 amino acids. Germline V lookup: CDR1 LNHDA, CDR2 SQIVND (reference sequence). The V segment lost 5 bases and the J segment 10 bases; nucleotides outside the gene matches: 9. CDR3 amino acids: CASSQPRGLAGEQFF. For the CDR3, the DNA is TGTGCCAGTAGTCAACCCCGCGGACTAGCGGGAGAGCAGTTCTTC.

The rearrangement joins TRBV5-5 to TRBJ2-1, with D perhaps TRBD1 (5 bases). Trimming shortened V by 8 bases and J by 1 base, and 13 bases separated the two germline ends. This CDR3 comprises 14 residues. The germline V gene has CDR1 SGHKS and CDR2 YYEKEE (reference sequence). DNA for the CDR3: TGTGCCAGTCTGGAGCAGGGTTCCTACAATGAGCAGTTCTTC. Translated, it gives CASLEQGSYNEQFF.

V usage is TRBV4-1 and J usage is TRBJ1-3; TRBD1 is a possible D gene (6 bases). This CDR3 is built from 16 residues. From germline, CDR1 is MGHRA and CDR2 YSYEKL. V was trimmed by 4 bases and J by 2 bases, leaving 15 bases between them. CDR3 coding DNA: TGCGCCAGCAGCCTACTTCCGGGGGCAGCTGGAAACACCATATATTTT. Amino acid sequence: CASSLLPGAAGNTIYF.

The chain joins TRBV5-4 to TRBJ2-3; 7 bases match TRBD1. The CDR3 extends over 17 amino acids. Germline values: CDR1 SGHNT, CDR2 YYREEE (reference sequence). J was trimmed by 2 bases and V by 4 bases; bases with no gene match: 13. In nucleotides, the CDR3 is TGTGCCAGCAGCCCACAAATAGGGACAGTAGACACAGATACGCAGTATTTT. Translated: CASSPQIGTVDTDTQYF. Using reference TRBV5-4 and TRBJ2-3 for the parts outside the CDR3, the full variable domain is ETGVTQSPTHLIKTRGQQVTLRCSSQSGHNTVSWYQQALGQGPQFIFQYYREEENGRGNFPPRFSGLQFPNYSSELNVNALELDDSALYLCASSPQIGTVDTDTQYFGPGTRLTVL.

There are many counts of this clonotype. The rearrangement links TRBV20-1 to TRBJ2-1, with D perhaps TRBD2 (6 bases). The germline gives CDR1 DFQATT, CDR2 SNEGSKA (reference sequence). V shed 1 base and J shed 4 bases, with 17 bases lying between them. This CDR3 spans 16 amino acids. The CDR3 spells CSARASTRGMYNEQFF. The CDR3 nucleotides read TGCAGTGCTAGAGCAAGTACCCGCGGGATGTACAATGAGCAGTTCTTC.

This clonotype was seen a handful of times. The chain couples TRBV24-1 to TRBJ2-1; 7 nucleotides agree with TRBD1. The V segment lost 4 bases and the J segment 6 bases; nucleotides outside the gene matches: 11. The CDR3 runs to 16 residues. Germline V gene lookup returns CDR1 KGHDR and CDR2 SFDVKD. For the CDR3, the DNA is TGTGCCACCAGTGACCCTTCGAGGGGGCGTATCAATGAGCAGTTCTTC. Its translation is CATSDPSRGRINEQFF.

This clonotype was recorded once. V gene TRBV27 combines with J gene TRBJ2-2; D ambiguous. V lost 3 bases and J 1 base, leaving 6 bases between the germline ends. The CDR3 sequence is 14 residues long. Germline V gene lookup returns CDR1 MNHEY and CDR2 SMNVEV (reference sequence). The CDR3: CASSFARNTGELFF. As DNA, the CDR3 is TGTGCCAGCAGTTTTGCCAGGAACACCGGGGAGCTGTTTTTT.

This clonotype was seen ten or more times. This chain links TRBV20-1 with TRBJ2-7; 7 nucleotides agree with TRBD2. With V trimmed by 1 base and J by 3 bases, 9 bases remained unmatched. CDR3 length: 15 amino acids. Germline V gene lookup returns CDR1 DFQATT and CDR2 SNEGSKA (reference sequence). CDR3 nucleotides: TGCAGTGCTAGAGTGAGAAAGCGGGGCTTCTACGAGCAGTACTTC. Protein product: CSARVRKRGFYEQYF.

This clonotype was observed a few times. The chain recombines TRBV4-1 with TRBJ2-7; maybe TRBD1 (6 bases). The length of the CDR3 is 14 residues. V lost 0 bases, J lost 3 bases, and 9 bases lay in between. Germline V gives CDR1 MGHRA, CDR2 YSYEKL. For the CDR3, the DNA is TGCGCCAGCAGCCAAGATCGGACAGTCTACGAGCAGTACTTC. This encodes CASSQDRTVYEQYF.